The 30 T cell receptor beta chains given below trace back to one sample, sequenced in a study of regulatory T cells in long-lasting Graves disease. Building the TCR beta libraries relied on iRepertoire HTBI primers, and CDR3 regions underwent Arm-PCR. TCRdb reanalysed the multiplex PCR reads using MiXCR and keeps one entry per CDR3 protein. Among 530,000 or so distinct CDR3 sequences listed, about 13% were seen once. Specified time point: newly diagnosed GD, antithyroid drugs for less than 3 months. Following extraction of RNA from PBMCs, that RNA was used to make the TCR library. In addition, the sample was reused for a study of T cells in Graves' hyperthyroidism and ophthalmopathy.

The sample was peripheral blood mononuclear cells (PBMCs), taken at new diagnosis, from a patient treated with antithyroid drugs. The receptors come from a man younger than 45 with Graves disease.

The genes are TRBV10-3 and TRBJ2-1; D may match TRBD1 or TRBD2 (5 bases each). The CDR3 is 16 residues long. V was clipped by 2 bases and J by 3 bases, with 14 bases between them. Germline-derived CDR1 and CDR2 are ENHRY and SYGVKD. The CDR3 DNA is TGTGCCATCAGTGAGACCCGGGACCCCCTCTACAATGAGCAGTTCTTC. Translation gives CAISETRDPLYNEQFF.

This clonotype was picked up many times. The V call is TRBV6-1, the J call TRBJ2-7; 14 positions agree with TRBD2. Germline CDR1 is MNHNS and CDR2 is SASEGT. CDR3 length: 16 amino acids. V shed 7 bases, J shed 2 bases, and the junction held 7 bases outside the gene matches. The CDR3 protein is CASTWTSGRSTYEQYF. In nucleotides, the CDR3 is TGTGCCAGCACTTGGACTAGCGGGAGGTCGACCTACGAGCAGTACTTC.

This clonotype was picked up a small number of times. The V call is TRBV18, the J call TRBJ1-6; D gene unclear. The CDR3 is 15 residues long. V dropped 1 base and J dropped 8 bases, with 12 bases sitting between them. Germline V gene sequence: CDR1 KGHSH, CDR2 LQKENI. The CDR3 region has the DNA TGTGCCAGCTCACCACAGGGCTTTCGTGATTCACCCCTCCACTTT. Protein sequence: CASSPQGFRDSPLHF.

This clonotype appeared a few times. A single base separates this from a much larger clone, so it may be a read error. This CDR3 is CASSSRGSGPSHNEQFF. CDR3 nucleotide sequence: TGTGCCAGCAGCTCCCGGGGGAGCGGGCCTTCCCACAATGAGCAGTTCTTC. The chain is built from TRBV11-3 and TRBJ2-1, with D possibly TRBD2 on 6 matching bases. CDR1 is SGHNT and CDR2 is YENEEA in the germline V gene. The CDR3 spans 17 residues. V was pared by 4 bases and J by 5 bases, with 21 bases between.

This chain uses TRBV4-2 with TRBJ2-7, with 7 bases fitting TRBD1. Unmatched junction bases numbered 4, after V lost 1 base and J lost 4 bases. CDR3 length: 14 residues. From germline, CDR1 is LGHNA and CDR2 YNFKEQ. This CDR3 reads CASSQGQGWYEQYF. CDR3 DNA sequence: TGTGCCAGCAGCCAAGGACAGGGTTGGTACGAGCAGTACTTC.

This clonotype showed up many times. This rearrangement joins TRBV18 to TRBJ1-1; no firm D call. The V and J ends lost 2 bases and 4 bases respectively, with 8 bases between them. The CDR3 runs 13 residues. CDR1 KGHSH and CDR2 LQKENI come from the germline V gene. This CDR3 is CASSPIGRTEAFF. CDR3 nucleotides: TGTGCCAGCTCACCAATAGGGCGCACTGAAGCTTTCTTT.

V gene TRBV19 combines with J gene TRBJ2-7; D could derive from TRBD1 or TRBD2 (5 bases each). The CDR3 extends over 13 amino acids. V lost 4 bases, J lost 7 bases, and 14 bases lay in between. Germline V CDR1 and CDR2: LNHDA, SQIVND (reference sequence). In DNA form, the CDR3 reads TGTGCCAGTAGTAACTCGGGGCCCTGGGAGCAGTACTTC. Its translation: CASSNSGPWEQYF.

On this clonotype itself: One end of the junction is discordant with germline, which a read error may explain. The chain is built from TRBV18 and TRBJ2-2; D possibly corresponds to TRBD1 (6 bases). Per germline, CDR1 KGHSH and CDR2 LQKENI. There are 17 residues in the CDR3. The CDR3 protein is CASSPNADSTNTGELVF. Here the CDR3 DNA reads TGTGCCAGCTCACCAAATGCGGACAGTACGAACACCGGGGAGCTGGTTTTT.

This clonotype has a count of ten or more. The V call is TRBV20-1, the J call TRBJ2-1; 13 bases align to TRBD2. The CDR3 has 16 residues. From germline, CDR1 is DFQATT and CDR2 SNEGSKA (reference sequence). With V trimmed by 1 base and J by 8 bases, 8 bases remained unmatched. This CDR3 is CSARVGTSGIRDEQFF. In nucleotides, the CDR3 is TGCAGTGCTAGAGTGGGGACTAGCGGGATTAGGGATGAGCAGTTCTTC.

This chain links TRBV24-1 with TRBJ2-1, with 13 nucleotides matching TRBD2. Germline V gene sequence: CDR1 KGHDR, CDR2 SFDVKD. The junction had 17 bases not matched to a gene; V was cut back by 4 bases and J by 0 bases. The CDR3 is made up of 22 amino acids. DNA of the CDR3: TGTGCCACCAGTGACTGGGGGGTCAGGGGACTAGCGGGACGTAGCTCCTACAATGAGCAGTTCTTC. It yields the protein CATSDWGVRGLAGRSSYNEQFF.

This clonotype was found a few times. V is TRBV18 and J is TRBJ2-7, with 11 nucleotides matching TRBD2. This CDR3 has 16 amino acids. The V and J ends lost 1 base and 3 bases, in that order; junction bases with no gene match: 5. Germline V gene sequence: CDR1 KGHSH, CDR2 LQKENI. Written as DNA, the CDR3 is TGTGCCAGCTCACCACTCACTAGCGGGAGTGTCTACGAGCAGTACTTC. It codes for CASSPLTSGSVYEQYF.

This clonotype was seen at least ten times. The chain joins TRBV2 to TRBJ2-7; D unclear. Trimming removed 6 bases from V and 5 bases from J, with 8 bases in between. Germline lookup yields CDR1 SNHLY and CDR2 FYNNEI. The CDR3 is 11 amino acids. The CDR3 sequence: CASSLQDEQYF. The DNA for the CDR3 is TGTGCCAGCAGCCTCCAGGACGAGCAGTACTTC.

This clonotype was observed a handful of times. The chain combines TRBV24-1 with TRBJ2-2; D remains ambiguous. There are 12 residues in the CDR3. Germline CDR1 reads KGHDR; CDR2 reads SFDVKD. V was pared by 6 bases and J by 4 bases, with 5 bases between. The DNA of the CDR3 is TGTGCCACCAGTCTTCTCACCGGGGAGCTGTTTTTT. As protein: CATSLLTGELFF.

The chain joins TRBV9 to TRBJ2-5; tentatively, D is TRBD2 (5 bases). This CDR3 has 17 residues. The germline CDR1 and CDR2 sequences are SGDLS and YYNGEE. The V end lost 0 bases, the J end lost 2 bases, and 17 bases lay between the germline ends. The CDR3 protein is CASSVGGYAGSQETQYF. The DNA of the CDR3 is TGTGCCAGCAGCGTAGGGGGTTATGCGGGCAGTCAAGAGACCCAGTACTTC.

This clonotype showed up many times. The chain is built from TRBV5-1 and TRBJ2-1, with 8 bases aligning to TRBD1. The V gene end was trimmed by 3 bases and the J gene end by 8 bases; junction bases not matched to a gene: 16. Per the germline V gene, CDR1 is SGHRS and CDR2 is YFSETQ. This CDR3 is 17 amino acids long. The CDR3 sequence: CASSSEGRGHGIDEQFF. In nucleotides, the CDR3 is TGCGCCAGCAGCTCCGAGGGCAGGGGGCATGGGATCGATGAGCAGTTCTTC.

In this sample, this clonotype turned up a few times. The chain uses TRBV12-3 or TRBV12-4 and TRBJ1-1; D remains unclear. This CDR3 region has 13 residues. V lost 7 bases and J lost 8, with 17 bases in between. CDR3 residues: CASTSRQTREAFF. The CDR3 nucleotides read TGTGCCAGCACCTCGAGGCAAACCCGGGAAGCTTTCTTT.

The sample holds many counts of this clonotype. Written as DNA, the CDR3 is TGTGCCAGCAGTCCCTCTAGCGGGAGGGACAATGAGCAGTTCTTC. It codes for CASSPSSGRDNEQFF. This sequence joins TRBV12-3 or TRBV12-4 and TRBJ2-1; 12 nucleotides match TRBD2. This CDR3 spans 15 amino acids. The trim removed 5 bases at V and 5 bases at J, leaving 4 bases unmatched.

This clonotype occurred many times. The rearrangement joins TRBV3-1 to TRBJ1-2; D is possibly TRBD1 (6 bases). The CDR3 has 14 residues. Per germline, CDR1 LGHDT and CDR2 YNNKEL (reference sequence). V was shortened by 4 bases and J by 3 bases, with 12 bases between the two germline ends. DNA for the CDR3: TGTGCCAGCAGCCGTCAGGGGCAGGACTATGGCTACACCTTC. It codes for CASSRQGQDYGYTF.

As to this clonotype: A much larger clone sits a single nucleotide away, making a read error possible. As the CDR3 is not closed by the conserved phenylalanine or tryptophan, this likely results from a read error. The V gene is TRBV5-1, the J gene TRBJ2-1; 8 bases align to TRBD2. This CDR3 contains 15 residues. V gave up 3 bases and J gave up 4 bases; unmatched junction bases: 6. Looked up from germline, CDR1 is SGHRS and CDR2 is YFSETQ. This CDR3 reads CASSSQGTSYNEQFL. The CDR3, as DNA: TGCGCCAGCAGCTCCCAGGGGACTAGTTACAATGAGCAGTTCCTC.

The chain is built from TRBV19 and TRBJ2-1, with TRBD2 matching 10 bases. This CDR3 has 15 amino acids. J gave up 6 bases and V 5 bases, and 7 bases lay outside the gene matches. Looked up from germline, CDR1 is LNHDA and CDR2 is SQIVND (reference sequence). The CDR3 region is CASSVAGGLPNEQFF. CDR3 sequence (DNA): TGTGCCAGTAGTGTAGCGGGAGGTTTGCCCAATGAGCAGTTCTTC.

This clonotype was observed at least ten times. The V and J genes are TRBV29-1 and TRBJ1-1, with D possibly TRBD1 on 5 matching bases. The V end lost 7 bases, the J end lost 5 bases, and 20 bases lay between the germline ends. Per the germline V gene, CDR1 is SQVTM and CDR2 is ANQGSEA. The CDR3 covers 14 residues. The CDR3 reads CSGAWDFQGTEAFF. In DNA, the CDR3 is TGCAGCGGGGCCTGGGATTTTCAGGGAACTGAAGCTTTCTTT. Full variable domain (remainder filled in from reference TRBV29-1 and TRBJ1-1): SAVISQKPSRDICQRGTSLTIQCQVDSQVTMMFWYRQQPGQSLTLIATANQGSEATYESGFVIDKFPISRPNLTFSTLTVSNMSPEDSSIYLCSGAWDFQGTEAFFGQGTRLTVV.

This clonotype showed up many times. DNA of the CDR3: TGCAGTGCTGGGGAGTACCAAGAGACCCAGTACTTC. This encodes CSAGEYQETQYF. The rearrangement links TRBV20-1 to TRBJ2-5; D possibly corresponds to TRBD2 (5 bases). There are 12 residues in the CDR3. From germline, CDR1 is DFQATT and CDR2 SNEGSKA (reference sequence). The germline V and J ends were trimmed by 5 bases and 0 bases, with 7 bases remaining between them.

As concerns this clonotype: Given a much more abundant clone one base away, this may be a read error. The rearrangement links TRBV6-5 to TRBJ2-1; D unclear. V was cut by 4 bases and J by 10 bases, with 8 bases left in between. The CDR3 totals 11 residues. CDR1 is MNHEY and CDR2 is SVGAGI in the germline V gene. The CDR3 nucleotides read TGTGCCAGCAGTTGCGTGGGGGAGCAGTTCTTC. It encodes CASSCVGEQFF.

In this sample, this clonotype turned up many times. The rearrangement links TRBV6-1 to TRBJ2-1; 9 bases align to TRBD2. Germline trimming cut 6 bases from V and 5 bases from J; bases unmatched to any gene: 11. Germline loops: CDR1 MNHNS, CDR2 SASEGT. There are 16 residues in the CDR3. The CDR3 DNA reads TGTGCCAGCAGCGACAGATGGACTAGCGTCAACAATGAGCAGTTCTTC. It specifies CASSDRWTSVNNEQFF.

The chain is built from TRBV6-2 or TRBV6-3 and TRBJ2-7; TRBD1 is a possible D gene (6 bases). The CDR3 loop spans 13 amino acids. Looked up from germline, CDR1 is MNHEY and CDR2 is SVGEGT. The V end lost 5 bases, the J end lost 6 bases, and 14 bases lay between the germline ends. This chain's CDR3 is CASSDSAGVEQYF. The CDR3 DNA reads TGTGCCAGCAGTGATTCAGCAGGGGTCGAGCAGTACTTC.

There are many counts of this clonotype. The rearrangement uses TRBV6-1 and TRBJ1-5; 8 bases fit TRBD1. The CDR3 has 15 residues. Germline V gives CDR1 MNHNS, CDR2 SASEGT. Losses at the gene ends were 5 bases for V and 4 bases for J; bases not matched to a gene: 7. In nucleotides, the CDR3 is TGTGCCAGCAGTCTTCAGGGGGCCCCTAATCAGCCCCAGCATTTT. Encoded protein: CASSLQGAPNQPQHF.

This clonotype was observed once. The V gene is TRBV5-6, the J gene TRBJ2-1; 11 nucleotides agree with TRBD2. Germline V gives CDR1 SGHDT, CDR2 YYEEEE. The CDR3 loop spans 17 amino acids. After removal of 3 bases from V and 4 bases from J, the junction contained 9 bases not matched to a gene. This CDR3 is CASSWLTSGKGYNEQFF. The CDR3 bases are TGTGCCAGCAGCTGGTTGACTAGCGGGAAAGGGTACAATGAGCAGTTCTTC.

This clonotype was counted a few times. This CDR3 reads CSAISDRLIIETQYF. The CDR3 DNA follows: TGCAGTGCTATTTCGGACAGACTAATTATAGAGACCCAGTACTTC. V is TRBV20-1 and J is TRBJ2-5, with a tentative D call TRBD1 (6 bases). CDR3 length: 15 amino acids. V lost 4 bases to trimming and J lost 4 bases, with 19 bases between them. CDR1 is DFQATT, CDR2 SNEGSKA, per germline (reference sequence).

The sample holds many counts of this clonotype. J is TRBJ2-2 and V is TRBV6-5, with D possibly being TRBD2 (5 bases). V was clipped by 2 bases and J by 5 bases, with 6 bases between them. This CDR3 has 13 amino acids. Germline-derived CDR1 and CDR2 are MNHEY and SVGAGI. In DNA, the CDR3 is TGTGCCAGCAGTTACCAGCGGACCGGGGAGCTGTTTTTT. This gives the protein CASSYQRTGELFF.

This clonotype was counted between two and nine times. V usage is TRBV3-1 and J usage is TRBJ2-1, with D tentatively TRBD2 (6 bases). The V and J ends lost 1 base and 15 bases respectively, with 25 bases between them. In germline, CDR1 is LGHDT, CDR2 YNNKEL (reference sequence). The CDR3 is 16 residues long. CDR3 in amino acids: CASSQAFRGSSWSRFF. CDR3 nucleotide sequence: TGTGCCAGCAGCCAAGCCTTTCGGGGGAGTTCCTGGTCCCGGTTCTTC.